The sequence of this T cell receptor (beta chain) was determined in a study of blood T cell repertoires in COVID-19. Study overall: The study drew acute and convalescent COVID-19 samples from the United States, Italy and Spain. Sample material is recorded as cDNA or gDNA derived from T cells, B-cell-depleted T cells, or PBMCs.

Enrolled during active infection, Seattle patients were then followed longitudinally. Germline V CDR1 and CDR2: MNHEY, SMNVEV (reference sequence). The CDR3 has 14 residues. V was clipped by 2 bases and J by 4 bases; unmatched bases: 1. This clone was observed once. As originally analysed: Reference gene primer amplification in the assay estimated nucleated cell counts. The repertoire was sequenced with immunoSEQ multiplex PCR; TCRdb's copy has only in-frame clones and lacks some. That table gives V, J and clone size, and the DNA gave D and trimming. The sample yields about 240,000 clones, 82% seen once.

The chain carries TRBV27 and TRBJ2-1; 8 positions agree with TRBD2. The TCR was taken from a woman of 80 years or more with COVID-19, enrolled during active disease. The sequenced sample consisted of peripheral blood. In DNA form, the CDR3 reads TGTGCCAGCAGTTTAGCTAGCGGGTACAATGAGCAGTTCTTC. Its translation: CASSLASGYNEQFF.